This is a list of T cell receptor beta chains from one sample in a study of T cell changes during pregnancy in multiple sclerosis. Only in-frame clones appear in the TCRdb table, and some are missing; sequencing was by immunoSEQ multiplex PCR. The sample records tens of thousands of clones, 80% to 95% being singletons. The starting material was CD4+ T cells from peripheral blood mononuclear cells, obtained before pregnancy. Receptors originate from a female donor with multiple sclerosis, enrolled in a pregnancy study. Each CDR3 is given with its conserved first and last residue. The D gene is left open where the match is weak. Rows may omit the clone size; those that give it use once, few, many or a size class.

j_gene	d_gene	v_gene	abundance	CDR3aa	CDR3nt
TRBJ2-3	NA	TRBV15	NA	CATSRDAASRTDTQYF	TGTGCCACCAGCAGAGATGCGGCGTCTCGCACAGATACGCAGTATTTT
TRBJ1-1	NA	TRBV4-1	once	CASSSTGQGGNTEAFF	TGCGCCAGCAGCTCAACAGGGCAGGGTGGGAACACTGAAGCTTTCTTT
TRBJ1-5	NA	TRBV19	NA	CASRTGGSNQPQHF	TGTGCCAGTAGGACGGGTGGAAGCAATCAGCCCCAGCATTTT
TRBJ1-2	NA	TRBV30	NA	CAWSVLKSNSGYTF	TGTGCCTGGAGTGTACTTAAAAGCAACTCTGGCTACACCTTC
TRBJ1-2	TRBD1	TRBV2	NA	CASSTTGAYGYTF	TGTGCCAGCAGTACGACAGGGGCTTATGGCTACACCTTC
TRBJ1-2	TRBD1	TRBV5-1	NA	CASSLRQGANYGYTF	TGCGCCAGCAGCTTGAGGCAGGGGGCGAACTATGGCTACACCTTC
TRBJ2-7	NA	TRBV5-4	NA	CASSLVGGLGNEQYF	TGTGCCAGCAGCTTGGTTGGGGGCCTGGGTAACGAGCAGTACTTC
TRBJ1-5	NA	TRBV28	NA	CASSSTLDRRRHF	TGTGCCAGCAGTTCTACCCTAGACAGACGGAGGCATTTT
TRBJ1-5	TRBD1	TRBV11-2	NA	CASSQTGGSQPQHF	TGTGCCAGCAGCCAAACAGGGGGCAGTCAGCCCCAGCATTTT
TRBJ2-7	NA	TRBV6-1	NA	CASSRGKFYEQYF	TGTGCCAGCAGCCGGGGAAAATTCTACGAGCAGTACTTC
TRBJ1-4	NA	TRBV7-6	once	CASSSTGATNEKLFF	TGTGCCAGCAGCTCGACGGGGGCAACTAATGAAAAACTGTTTTTT
TRBJ2-2	TRBD2	TRBV18	NA	CASSPWLAGGPWSGELFF	TGTGCCAGCTCACCATGGCTAGCGGGGGGGCCTTGGAGCGGGGAGCTGTTTTTT
TRBJ1-2	NA	TRBV20-1	NA	CSARDREESF	TGCAGTGCTAGAGATCGGGAGGAATCCTTC
TRBJ2-2	TRBD2	TRBV7-2	NA	CASRHSGATGELFF	TGTGCCAGCAGACATAGCGGGGCCACCGGGGAGCTGTTTTTT
TRBJ2-7	NA	TRBV7-2	NA	CASSLVGGPFREQYF	TGTGCTAGCAGCTTAGTCGGGGGGCCATTTCGCGAGCAGTACTTC
TRBJ2-2	TRBD2	TRBV30	NA	CACGLAAGELFF	TGTGCCTGCGGACTAGCCGCCGGGGAGCTGTTTTTT
TRBJ2-6	NA	TRBV5-6	NA	CASSLAGFGANVLTF	TGTGCCAGCAGCTTGGCAGGGTTTGGGGCCAACGTCCTGACTTTC
TRBJ1-5	NA	TRBV6-5	NA	CASSFRGNQPQHF	TGTGCCAGCAGTTTTAGGGGGAATCAGCCCCAGCATTTT
TRBJ2-7	NA	TRBV2	NA	CASRGDSYEQYF	TGTGCCAGCAGGGGCGACTCCTACGAGCAGTACTTC
TRBJ2-1	NA	TRBV7-6	NA	CASSPLGGQGNEQFF	TGTGCCAGCAGCCCCCTTGGAGGGCAAGGCAATGAGCAGTTCTTC
TRBJ2-6	TRBD1	TRBV29-1	NA	CSVGQGESSGANVLTF	TGCAGCGTTGGACAGGGGGAGAGCTCTGGGGCCAACGTCCTGACTTTC
TRBJ2-3	TRBD2	TRBV6-5	NA	CASSPTSGETDTQYF	TGTGCCAGCAGTCCGACTAGCGGTGAGACAGATACGCAGTATTTT
TRBJ2-5	TRBD1	TRBV7-9	NA	CASSLGQGPQETQYF	TGTGCCAGCAGCTTAGGACAGGGTCCTCAAGAGACCCAGTACTTC
TRBJ2-3	TRBD2	TRBV7-8	NA	CASSKDRTSGSRDTQYF	TGTGCCAGCAGCAAGGACCGGACTAGCGGGAGTCGAGATACGCAGTATTTT
TRBJ2-7	NA	TRBV11-2	NA	CASTLSGYSYEQYF	TGTGCCAGCACCCTTAGCGGTTACTCCTACGAGCAGTACTTC
TRBJ2-7	NA	TRBV11-3	NA	CASSPLGYEQYF	TGTGCCAGCAGCCCCCTAGGTTACGAGCAGTACTTC
TRBJ1-1	TRBD1	TRBV28	NA	CASSQGGQTEAFF	TGTGCCAGCAGCCAAGGGGGCCAAACTGAAGCTTTCTTT
TRBJ2-1	TRBD2	TRBV28	NA	CASRSWEGRTNEQFF	TGTGCCAGCCGCTCCTGGGAGGGCAGGACCAATGAGCAGTTCTTC
TRBJ2-7	NA	TRBV11-3	NA	CASSFRYYEQYF	TGTGCCAGCAGCTTCCGGTACTACGAGCAGTACTTC
TRBJ2-1	TRBD2	TRBV7-3	NA	CASSLRGGTPYNEQFF	TGTGCCAGCAGCTTGCGGGGGGGGACTCCCTACAATGAGCAGTTCTTC
TRBJ1-2	NA	TRBV28	NA	CASSLGQLGGGGYTF	TGTGCCAGCAGTTTGGGGCAGTTGGGGGGTGGCGGCTACACCTTC
TRBJ1-3	NA	TRBV2	NA	CASSEAATPGNTIYF	TGTGCCAGCAGTGAAGCGGCGACTCCTGGAAACACCATATATTTT
TRBJ2-7	TRBD2	TRBV5-1	once	CASSLETSVSYEQYF	TGCGCCAGCAGCTTGGAAACTAGCGTCTCCTACGAGCAGTACTTC
TRBJ2-5	NA	TRBV7-8	NA	CASSPKRTVQETQYF	TGTGCCAGCAGCCCGAAACGGACAGTCCAAGAGACCCAGTACTTC
TRBJ2-3	TRBD2	TRBV27	NA	CASSQGLAGGLYTDTQYF	TGTGCCAGCAGCCAAGGACTAGCGGGGGGACTATACACAGATACGCAGTATTTT
TRBJ2-1	TRBD2	TRBV4-3	once	CASSQVRGLAGASGSEQFF	TGCGCCAGCAGCCAAGTTAGAGGACTAGCGGGGGCATCTGGCTCTGAGCAGTTCTTC
TRBJ1-2	TRBD1	TRBV14	NA	CASRQTGVYGYTF	TGTGCCAGCAGACAGACAGGGGTGTATGGCTACACCTTC
TRBJ2-5	TRBD2	TRBV27	NA	CASGRGGTQYF	TGTGCCAGCGGTCGGGGGGGGACCCAGTACTTC
TRBJ2-1	NA	TRBV7-9	once	CASSLEQSQFF	TGTGCCAGCAGCTTAGAACAGTCGCAGTTCTTC
TRBJ1-1	NA	TRBV5-1	NA	CASSLGQSNTEAFF	TGCGCCAGCAGCTTGGGACAGAGCAACACTGAAGCTTTCTTT
TRBJ1-1	NA	TRBV13	few	CASSPPEGRITEAFF	TGTGCCAGCAGCCCTCCTGAGGGGAGGATCACTGAAGCTTTCTTT
TRBJ2-5	TRBD2	TRBV23-1	NA	CASRALLAGVLETQYF	TGCGCCAGCAGAGCCCTTCTAGCGGGGGTCCTGGAGACCCAGTACTTC
TRBJ2-5	NA	TRBV19	NA	CASSIRGQETQYF	TGTGCCAGTAGTATTAGGGGCCAAGAGACCCAGTACTTC
TRBJ1-2	NA	TRBV7-2	NA	CASSLSGGYGGYTF	TGTGCCAGCAGCTTATCAGGAGGGTACGGTGGCTACACCTTC
TRBJ1-6	NA	TRBV19	NA	CASRTGTFPNSPLHF	TGTGCCAGTAGGACCGGGACTTTCCCTAATTCACCCCTCCACTTT
TRBJ2-7	TRBD2	TRBV5-1	NA	CASSLSASGSVTYEQYF	TGCGCCAGCAGCTTGTCGGCTAGCGGGAGCGTAACCTACGAGCAGTACTTC
TRBJ1-2	NA	TRBV5-4	NA	CASSRGGTNYGYTF	TGTGCCAGCAGCCGCGGGGGGACCAACTATGGCTACACCTTC
TRBJ2-7	NA	TRBV25-1	NA	CASSELDFYEQYF	TGTGCCAGCAGTGAATTGGACTTCTACGAGCAGTACTTC
TRBJ2-1	NA	TRBV18	NA	CASSRPGRGSNEQFF	TGTGCCAGCTCACGACCGGGACGGGGGTCCAATGAGCAGTTCTTC
TRBJ2-7	TRBD2	TRBV9	NA	CASSFGLAAVNEQYF	TGTGCCAGCAGCTTCGGACTAGCGGCCGTAAACGAGCAGTACTTC
TRBJ1-2	TRBD1	TRBV6-6	NA	CASSGQGVSNYGYTF	TGTGCCAGCAGTGGACAGGGGGTTTCTAACTATGGCTACACCTTC
TRBJ1-1	NA	TRBV21-1	NA	CASSIGAFF	TGTGCCAGCAGCATTGGCGCTTTCTTT
TRBJ2-5	TRBD1	TRBV5-1	NA	CASSSRTGVWETQYF	TGCGCCAGCAGCTCAAGGACAGGGGTATGGGAGACCCAGTACTTC
TRBJ2-7	NA	TRBV30	NA	CAWSVGTLLTGEQYF	TGTGCCTGGAGTGTAGGTACCCTATTAACGGGCGAGCAGTACTTC
TRBJ2-3	TRBD1	TRBV27	NA	CASSPHRQGIRSEDTQYF	TGTGCCAGCAGTCCCCACCGACAGGGAATTAGGTCAGAAGATACGCAGTATTTT
TRBJ2-7	TRBD1	TRBV7-9	NA	CASSLSGQDYEQYF	TGTGCCAGCAGCTTGTCGGGACAGGACTACGAGCAGTACTTC
TRBJ2-5	TRBD2	TRBV4-2	NA	CASSQKAGGGETQYF	TGTGCCAGCAGCCAGAAAGCGGGAGGGGGAGAGACCCAGTACTTC
TRBJ2-3	TRBD2	TRBV7-8	NA	CASSLVAGGDTDTQYF	TGTGCCAGCAGCTTAGTAGCGGGGGGGGACACAGATACGCAGTATTTT
TRBJ1-2	NA	TRBV25-1	NA	CASSEYRAGSNYGYTF	TGTGCCAGCAGTGAATATCGGGCAGGGTCAAACTATGGCTACACCTTC
TRBJ2-1	NA	TRBV5-1	NA	CASSLEGGSYNEQFF	TGCGCCAGCAGCTTGGAAGGGGGTTCCTACAATGAGCAGTTCTTC